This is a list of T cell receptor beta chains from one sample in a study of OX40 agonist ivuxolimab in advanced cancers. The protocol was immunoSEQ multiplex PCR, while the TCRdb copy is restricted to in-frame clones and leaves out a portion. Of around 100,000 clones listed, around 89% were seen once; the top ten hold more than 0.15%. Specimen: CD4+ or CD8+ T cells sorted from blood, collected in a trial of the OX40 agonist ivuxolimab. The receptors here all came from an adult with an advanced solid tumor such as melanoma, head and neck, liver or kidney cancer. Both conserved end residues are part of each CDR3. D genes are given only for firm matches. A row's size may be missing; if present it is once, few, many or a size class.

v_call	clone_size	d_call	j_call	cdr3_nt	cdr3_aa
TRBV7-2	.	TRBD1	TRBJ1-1	TGTGCCAGCAGCTTTCGGGACAGGGGGGTTACTGAAGCTTTCTTT	CASSFRDRGVTEAFF
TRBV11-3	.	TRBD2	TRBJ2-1	TGTGCCAGCAGCTCGTGGACTAGCGAGGACTACAATGAGCAGTTCTTC	CASSSWTSEDYNEQFF
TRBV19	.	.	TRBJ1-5	TGTGCCAGTAGTGAGTCGGGGGGCAATCAGCCCCAGCATTTT	CASSESGGNQPQHF
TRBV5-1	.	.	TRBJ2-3	TGCGCCAGCAGCCCCACGATCGGCCAAACAGATACGCAGTATTTT	CASSPTIGQTDTQYF
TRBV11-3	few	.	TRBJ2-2	TGTGCCAGCAGCTTAGCGTCTGCGGGACGTCCCGGGGAGCTGTTTTTT	CASSLASAGRPGELFF
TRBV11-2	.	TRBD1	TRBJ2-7	TGTGCCAGCAGCTTAAGTCTCGGACAGGGGACCTACGAGCAGTACTTC	CASSLSLGQGTYEQYF
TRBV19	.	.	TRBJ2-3	TGTGCCAGTAGTATAGGTAGTGGCCAATCCACAGATACGCAGTATTTT	CASSIGSGQSTDTQYF
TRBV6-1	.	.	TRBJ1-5	TGTGCCAGCAGTTCCGCTTGGGCCCAGCCCCAGCATTTT	CASSSAWAQPQHF
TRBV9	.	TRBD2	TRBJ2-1	TGTGCCAGCAGCGTAGGCGGTTCGGGGGGTGAGCAGTTCTTC	CASSVGGSGGEQFF
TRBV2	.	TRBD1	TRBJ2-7	TGTGCCAGCAGTGGGGACAGGGGGCTTTACGAGCAGTACTTC	CASSGDRGLYEQYF
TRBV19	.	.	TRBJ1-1	TGTGCCAGTAGCAGTACAGGGACGGGGACTGAAGCTTTCTTT	CASSSTGTGTEAFF
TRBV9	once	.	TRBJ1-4	TGTGCCAGCAGCCTGCAAGAGGGGGAAAAACTGTTTTTT	CASSLQEGEKLFF
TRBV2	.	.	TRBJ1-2	TGTGCCAGCTTCCCAAGACAGCCTCTCTTTAACTATGGCTACACCTTC	CASFPRQPLFNYGYTF
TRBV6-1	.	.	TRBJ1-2	TGTGCCAGCAGTGAAGGGGGCGGGCCCTTGTCTGGCTACACCTTC	CASSEGGGPLSGYTF
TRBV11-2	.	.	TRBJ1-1	TGTGCCAGCAGCTTCCCAGGGGCTAACACTGAAGCTTTCTTT	CASSFPGANTEAFF